This T cell receptor (beta chain) was captured by sequencing in a study of T cells in Graves' hyperthyroidism and ophthalmopathy. Study-wide points: Onset of ophthalmopathy came a median approximately 6.5 months after the model predicted it.

With 2 bases clipped from V and 6 bases from J, the junction kept 5 bases outside the gene matches. CDR1 and CDR2 from the germline V gene are SGHAT and FQNNGV. The CDR3 length is 15 residues. This clonotype showed up many times. What it binds is not known. RNA transcripts were the template for amplifying TCR beta CDR3 regions. The HTBI primer set was used in a first-round RT-PCR of the TCR CDR3. From the multiplex PCR reads, TCRdb called clonotypes with MiXCR, one entry per CDR3 protein. The data contain about 700,000 distinct CDR3 sequences, approximately 15% of them seen just once; the ten biggest clones take up roughly a tenth.

The source material was blood. The chain carries TRBV11-2 and TRBJ2-3, with 10 bases matching TRBD2. This TCR was sampled from a young woman with Graves' hyperthyroidism. The CDR3 here is CASSLISGRADTQYF. The CDR3 DNA is TGTGCCAGCAGCTTAATAAGCGGGAGGGCGGATACGCAGTATTTT. Full variable domain (remainder filled in from reference TRBV11-2 and TRBJ2-3): EAGVAQSPRYKIIEKRQSVAFWCNPISGHATLYWYQQILGQGPKLLIQFQNNGVVDDSQLPKDRFSAERLKGVDSTLKIQPAKLEDSAVYLCASSLISGRADTQYFGPGTRLTVL.